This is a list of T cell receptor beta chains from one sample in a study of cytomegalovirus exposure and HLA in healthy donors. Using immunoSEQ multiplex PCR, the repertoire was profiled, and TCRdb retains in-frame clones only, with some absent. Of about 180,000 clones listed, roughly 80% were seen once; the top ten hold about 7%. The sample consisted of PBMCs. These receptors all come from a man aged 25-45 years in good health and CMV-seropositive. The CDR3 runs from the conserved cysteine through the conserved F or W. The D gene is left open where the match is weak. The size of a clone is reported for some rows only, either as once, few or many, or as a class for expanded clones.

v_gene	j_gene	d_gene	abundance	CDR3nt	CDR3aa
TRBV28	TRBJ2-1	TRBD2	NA	TGTGCCAGCAGGGCGGGGGTTAGCGGGAGGGAGTACAATGAGCAGTTCTTC	CASRAGVSGREYNEQFF
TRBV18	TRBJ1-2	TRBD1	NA	TGTGCCAGCTCACTAGATGAGGGGGCGAACTATGGCTACACCTTC	CASSLDEGANYGYTF
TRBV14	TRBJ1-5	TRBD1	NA	TGTGCCAGCAGCCTAATGACAGGGTTCGATCAGCCCCAGCATTTT	CASSLMTGFDQPQHF
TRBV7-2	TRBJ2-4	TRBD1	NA	TGTGCCAGCAGCCCCGACAGGGACGTCATTCAGTACTTC	CASSPDRDVIQYF
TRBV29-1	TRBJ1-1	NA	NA	TGCAGCGTTGAAGGGAAGGAAGACAGACCCACTGAAGCTTTCTTT	CSVEGKEDRPTEAFF
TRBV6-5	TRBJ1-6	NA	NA	TGTGCCAGCTTTTCGCAGGGTTATAATTCACCCCTCCACTTT	CASFSQGYNSPLHF
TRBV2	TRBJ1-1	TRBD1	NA	TGTGCCAGCAGTCCGGGGGCGGGACAGGGGCAGAACACTGAAGCTTTCTTT	CASSPGAGQGQNTEAFF
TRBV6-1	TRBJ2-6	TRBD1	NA	TGTGCCAGCAGTGATGACTGGACAGGGGGCGCTGGGGCCAACGTCCTGACTTTC	CASSDDWTGGAGANVLTF
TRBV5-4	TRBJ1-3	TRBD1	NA	TGTGCCAGCAGCACGGGCCGGGACAGGGGGCCTGGAAACACCATATATTTT	CASSTGRDRGPGNTIYF
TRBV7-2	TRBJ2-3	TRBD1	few	TGTGCCAGCAGCCCGAGGACAGGGATCGGCCGGTATACGCAGTATTTT	CASSPRTGIGRYTQYF
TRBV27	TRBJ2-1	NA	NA	TGTGCCAGCAGTTTATCGTCAGGGGTCAGGGGGCAGTTCTTC	CASSLSSGVRGQFF
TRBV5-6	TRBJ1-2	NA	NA	TGTGCCAGCACTCTCCGCAGGGGCTATGGCTACACCTTC	CASTLRRGYGYTF
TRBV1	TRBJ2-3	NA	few	TGCACCAGCAGCGACCCGGGAGGCTTCACAGATACGCAGTATTTT	CTSSDPGGFTDTQYF
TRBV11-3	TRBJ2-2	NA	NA	TGTGCCAGCAGCTTTCAGTTCACCGGGGAGCTGTTTTTT	CASSFQFTGELFF
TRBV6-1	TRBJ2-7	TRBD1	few	TGTGCCAGCACTACGGGACAGGGGACCTACGAGCAGTACTTC	CASTTGQGTYEQYF
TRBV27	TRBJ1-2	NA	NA	TGTGCCAGCAGTTTACGGGGGGGCGGCTACACCTTC	CASSLRGGGYTF
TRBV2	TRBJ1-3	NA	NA	TGTGCCAGCTATTCAGAAGGAAACACCATATATTTT	CASYSEGNTIYF
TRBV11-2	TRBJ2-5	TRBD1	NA	TGTGCCAGCAGCCAACGGCGGGACAGGGGGTTCCAAGAGACCCAGTACTTC	CASSQRRDRGFQETQYF
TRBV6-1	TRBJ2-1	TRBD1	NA	TGTGCCAGCACCCCTGACAGGGCCGATGAGCAGTTCTTC	CASTPDRADEQFF
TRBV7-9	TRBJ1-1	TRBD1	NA	TGTGCCAGCAGCCCATACTGGACAGGGCTAAAGAACACTGAAGCTTTCTTT	CASSPYWTGLKNTEAFF
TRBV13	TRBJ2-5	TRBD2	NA	TGTGCCAGCAGCTTAGCCACCGGGACTAGCGGGAGGGCCGAGACCCAGTACTTC	CASSLATGTSGRAETQYF
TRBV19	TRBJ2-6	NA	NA	TGTGCCAGTAGTATGACAGCTCGGGCCAACGTCCTGACTTTC	CASSMTARANVLTF
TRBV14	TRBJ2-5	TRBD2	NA	TGTGCCAGCAGCCAAGTGGGTAGCGGGGCCGGTATCCTTTATCAAGAGACCCAGTACTTC	CASSQVGSGAGILYQETQYF
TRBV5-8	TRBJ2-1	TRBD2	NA	TGTGCCAGCAGCCGCGGACTAGCTGGTGAGCAGTTCTTC	CASSRGLAGEQFF
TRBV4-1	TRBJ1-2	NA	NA	TGCGCCAGCAGCCAAGATTTGGGGGCGGGTGGCTACACCTTC	CASSQDLGAGGYTF
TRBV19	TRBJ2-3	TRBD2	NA	TGTGCCAGTCGAGCGGGGGGCGGCACAGATACGCAGTATTTT	CASRAGGGTDTQYF
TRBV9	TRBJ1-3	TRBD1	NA	TGTGCCAGCAGCGTAGCTAGGGACAGGTTTTACTCTGGAAACACCATATATTTT	CASSVARDRFYSGNTIYF